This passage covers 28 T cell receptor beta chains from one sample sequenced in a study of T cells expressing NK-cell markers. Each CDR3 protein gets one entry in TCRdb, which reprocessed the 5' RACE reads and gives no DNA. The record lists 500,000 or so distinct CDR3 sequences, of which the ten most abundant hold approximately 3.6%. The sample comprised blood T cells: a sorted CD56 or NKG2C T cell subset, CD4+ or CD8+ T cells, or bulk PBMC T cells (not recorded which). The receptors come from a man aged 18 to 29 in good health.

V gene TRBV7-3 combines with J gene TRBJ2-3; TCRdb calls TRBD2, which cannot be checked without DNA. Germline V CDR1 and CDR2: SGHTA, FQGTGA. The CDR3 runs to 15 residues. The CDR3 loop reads CASSFSATSTDTQYF.

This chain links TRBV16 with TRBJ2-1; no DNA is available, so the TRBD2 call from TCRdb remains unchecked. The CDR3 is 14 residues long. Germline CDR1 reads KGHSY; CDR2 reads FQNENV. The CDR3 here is CASSPDPTSSEQFF.

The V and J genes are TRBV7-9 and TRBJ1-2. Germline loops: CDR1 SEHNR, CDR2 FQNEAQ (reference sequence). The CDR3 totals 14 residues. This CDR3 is CASSFPSFDYGYTF.

CDR3 loop: CASSPLVATQDEQFF. This chain links TRBV12-3 or TRBV12-4 with TRBJ2-1; TCRdb's D call of TRBD1 is untestable without DNA. The CDR3 extends over 15 amino acids.

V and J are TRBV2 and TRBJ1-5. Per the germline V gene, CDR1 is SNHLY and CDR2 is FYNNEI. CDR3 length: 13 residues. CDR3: CASTAEWDQPQHF.

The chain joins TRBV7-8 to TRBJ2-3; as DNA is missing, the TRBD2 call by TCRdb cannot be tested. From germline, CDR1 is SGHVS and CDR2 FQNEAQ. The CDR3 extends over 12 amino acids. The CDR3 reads CASSGRFDTQYF.

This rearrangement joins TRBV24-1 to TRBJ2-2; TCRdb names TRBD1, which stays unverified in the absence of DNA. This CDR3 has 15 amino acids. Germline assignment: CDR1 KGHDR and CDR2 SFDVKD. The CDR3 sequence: CATSDLPQGNGELFF.

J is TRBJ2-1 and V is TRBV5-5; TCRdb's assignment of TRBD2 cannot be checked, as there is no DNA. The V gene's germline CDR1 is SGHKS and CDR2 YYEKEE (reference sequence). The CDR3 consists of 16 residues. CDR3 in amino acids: CASSLLGGSTYNEQFF.

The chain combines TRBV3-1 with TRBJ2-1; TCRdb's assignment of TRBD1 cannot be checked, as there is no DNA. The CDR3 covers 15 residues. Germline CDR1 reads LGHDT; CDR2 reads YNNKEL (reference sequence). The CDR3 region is CASSRSGSNTAEQFF.

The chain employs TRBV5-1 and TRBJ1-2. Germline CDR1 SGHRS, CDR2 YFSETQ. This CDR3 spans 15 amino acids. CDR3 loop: CASSYVGTTNYGYTF.

This chain's CDR3 is CSARSRTGGYEQYF. The gene calls are TRBV20-1 and TRBJ2-7; lacking DNA, the TRBD1 call made by TCRdb goes unchecked. The CDR3 is made up of 14 amino acids. CDR1 is DFQATT and CDR2 is SNEGSKA in the germline V gene (reference sequence).

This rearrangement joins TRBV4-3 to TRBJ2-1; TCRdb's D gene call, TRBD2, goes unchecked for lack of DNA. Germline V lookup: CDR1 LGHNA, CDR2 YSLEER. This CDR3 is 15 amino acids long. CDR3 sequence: CASSLVKAGGSEQFF.

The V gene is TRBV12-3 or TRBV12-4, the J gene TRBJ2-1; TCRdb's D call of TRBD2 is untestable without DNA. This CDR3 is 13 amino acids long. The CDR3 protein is CASSPQGLPPRFF.

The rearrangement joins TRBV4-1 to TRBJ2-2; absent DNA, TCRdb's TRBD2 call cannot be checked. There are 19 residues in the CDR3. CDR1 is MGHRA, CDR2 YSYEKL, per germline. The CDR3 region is CASSQDRSRLAPNTGELFF.

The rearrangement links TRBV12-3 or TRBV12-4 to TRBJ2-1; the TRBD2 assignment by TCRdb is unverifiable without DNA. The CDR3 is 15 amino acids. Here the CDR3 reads CASRWREGLENEQFF.

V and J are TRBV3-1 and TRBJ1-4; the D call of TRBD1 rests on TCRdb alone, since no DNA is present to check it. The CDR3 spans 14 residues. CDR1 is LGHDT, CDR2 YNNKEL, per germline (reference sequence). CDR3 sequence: CASSQPGNNEKLFF. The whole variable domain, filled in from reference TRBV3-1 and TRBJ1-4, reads DTAVSQTPKYLVTQMGNDKSIKCEQNLGHDTMYWYKQDSKKFLKIMFSYNNKELIINETVPNRFSPKSPDKAHLNLHINSLELGDSAVYFCASSQPGNNEKLFFGSGTQLSVL.

The CDR3 is CASSPGTGGHYEQYF. The V gene is TRBV18, the J gene TRBJ2-7; TCRdb names TRBD1, which stays unverified in the absence of DNA. CDR1 and CDR2 from the germline V gene are KGHSH and LQKENI. CDR3 size: 15 residues.

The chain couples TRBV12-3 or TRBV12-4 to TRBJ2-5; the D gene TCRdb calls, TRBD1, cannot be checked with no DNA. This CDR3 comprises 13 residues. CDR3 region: CASSPSPKETQYF.

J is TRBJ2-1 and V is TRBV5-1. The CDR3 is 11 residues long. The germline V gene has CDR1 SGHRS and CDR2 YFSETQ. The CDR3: CASNGNLEQFF.

The CDR3 here is CATLRGLQANEQFF. This chain connects TRBV10-2 to TRBJ2-1; absent DNA, TCRdb's TRBD2 call cannot be checked. Germline values: CDR1 WSHSY, CDR2 SAAADI. CDR3 length equals 14 residues.

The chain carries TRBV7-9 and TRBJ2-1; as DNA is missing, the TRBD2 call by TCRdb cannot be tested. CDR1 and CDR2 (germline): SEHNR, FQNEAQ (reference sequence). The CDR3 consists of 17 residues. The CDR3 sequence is CASSPLALAASYNEQFF.

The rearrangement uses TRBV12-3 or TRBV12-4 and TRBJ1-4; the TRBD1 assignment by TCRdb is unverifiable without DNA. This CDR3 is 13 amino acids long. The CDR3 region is CASSPREDEKLFF.

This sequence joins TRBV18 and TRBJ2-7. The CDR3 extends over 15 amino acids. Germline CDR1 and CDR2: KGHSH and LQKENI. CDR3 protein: CASSPADGSSAGQYF.

The CDR3 sequence is CSARDVSSLHEQYF. The chain links TRBV20-1 to TRBJ2-7; TCRdb calls TRBD2, which cannot be checked without DNA. The CDR3 contains 14 residues. Germline CDR1 and CDR2: DFQATT and SNEGSKA (reference sequence).

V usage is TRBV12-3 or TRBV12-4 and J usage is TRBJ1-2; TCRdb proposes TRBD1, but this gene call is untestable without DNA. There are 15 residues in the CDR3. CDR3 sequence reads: CASSLSEDTFYGYTF.

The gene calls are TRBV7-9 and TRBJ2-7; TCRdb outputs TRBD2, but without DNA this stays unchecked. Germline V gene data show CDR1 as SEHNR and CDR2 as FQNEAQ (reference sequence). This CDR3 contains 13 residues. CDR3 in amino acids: CASSLRTKYEQYF.

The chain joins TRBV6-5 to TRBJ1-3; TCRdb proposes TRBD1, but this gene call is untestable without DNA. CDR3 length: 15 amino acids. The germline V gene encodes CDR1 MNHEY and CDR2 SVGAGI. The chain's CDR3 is CASSYSRGKGNTIYF.

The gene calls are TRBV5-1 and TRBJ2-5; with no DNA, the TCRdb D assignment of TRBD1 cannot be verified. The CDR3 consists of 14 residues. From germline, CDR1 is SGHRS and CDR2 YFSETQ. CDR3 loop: CASSLLTGGETQYF.